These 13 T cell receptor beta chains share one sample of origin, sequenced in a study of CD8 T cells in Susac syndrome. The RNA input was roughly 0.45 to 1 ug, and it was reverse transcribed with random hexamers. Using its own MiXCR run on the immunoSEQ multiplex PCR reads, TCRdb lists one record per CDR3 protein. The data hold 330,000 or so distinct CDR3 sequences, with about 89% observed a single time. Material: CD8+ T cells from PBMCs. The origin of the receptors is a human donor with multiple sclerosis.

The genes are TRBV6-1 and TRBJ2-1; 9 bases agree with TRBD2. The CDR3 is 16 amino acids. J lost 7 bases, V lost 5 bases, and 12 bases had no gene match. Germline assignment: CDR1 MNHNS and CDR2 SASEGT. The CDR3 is CASSQLKLAGRNEQFF. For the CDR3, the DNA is TGTGCCAGCAGTCAACTCAAACTAGCGGGCCGGAATGAGCAGTTCTTC.

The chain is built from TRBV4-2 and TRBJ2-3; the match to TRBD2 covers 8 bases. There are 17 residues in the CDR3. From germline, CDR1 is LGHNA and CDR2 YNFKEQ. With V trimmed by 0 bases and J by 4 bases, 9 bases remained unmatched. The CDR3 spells CASSQDYQGLVPDTQYF. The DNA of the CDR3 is TGTGCCAGCAGCCAAGATTACCAGGGACTAGTCCCAGATACGCAGTATTTT.

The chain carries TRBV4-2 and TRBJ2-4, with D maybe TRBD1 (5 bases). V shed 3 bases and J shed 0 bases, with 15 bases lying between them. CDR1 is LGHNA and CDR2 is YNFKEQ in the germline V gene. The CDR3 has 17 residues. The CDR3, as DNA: TGTGCCAGCAGCCAGACTTGGACACCACTAGCCAAAAACATTCAGTACTTC. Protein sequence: CASSQTWTPLAKNIQYF.

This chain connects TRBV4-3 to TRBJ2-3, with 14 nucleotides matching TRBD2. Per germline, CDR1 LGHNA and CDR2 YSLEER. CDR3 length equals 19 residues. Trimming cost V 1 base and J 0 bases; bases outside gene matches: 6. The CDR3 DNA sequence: TGCGCCAGCAGCCAAGGATGGACTAGCGGGGGGCCTAGCACAGATACGCAGTATTTT. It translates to CASSQGWTSGGPSTDTQYF.

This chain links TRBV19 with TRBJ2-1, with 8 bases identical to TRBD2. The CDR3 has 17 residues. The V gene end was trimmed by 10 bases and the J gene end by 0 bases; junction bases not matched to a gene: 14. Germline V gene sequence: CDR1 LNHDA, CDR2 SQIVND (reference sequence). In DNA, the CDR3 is TGTGCCACCTGGGGGCTAGCGGGTCCCACCTCCTACAATGAGCAGTTCTTC. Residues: CATWGLAGPTSYNEQFF.

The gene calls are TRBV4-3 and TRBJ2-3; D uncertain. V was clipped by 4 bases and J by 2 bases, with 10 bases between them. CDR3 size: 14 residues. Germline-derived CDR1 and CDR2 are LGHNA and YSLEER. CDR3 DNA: TGCGCCAGCAGCCCCGCTAGGACCACAGATACGCAGTATTTT. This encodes CASSPARTTDTQYF.

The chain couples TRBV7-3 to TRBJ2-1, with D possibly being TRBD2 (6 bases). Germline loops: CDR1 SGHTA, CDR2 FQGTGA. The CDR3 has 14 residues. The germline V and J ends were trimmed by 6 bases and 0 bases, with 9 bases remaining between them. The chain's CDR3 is CASRNGSSYNEQFF. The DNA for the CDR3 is TGTGCCAGCAGGAACGGGAGCTCCTACAATGAGCAGTTCTTC.

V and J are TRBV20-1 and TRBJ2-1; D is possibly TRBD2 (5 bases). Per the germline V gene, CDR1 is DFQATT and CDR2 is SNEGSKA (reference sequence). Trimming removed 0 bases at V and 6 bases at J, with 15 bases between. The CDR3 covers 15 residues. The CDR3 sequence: CSARELAERLNEQFF. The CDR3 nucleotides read TGCAGTGCTAGAGAGCTAGCTGAGAGACTCAATGAGCAGTTCTTC.

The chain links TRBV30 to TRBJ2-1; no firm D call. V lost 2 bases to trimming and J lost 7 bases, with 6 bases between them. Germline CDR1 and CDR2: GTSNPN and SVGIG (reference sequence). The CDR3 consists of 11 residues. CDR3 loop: CAWSRTNEQFF. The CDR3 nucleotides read TGTGCCTGGAGTAGAACTAATGAGCAGTTCTTC.

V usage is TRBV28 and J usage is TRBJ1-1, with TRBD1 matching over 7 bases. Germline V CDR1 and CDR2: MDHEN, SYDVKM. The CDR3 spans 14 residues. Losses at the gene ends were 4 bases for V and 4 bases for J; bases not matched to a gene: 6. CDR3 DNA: TGTGCCAGCAGTTACAGGGGAGGTAGCACTGAAGCTTTCTTT. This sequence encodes CASSYRGGSTEAFF.

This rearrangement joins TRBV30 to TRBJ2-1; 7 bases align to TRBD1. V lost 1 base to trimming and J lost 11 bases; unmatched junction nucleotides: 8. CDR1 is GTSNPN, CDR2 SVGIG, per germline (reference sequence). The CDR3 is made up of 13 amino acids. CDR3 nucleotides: TGTGCCTGGAGTGACACAGGGGTCTCTCAGCAGTTCTTC. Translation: CAWSDTGVSQQFF.

CDR3 sequence (DNA): TGTGCCAGCAGCTCCAGGAGGGCGGTTTACGAGCAGTACTTC. It yields the protein CASSSRRAVYEQYF. The V and J genes are TRBV7-9 and TRBJ2-7, with a possible D match to TRBD2 (6 bases). The CDR3 length is 14 residues. Between the trimmed V and J ends, which lost 4 bases and 4 bases, there was a span of 14 bases. Germline CDR1 SEHNR, CDR2 FQNEAQ (reference sequence).

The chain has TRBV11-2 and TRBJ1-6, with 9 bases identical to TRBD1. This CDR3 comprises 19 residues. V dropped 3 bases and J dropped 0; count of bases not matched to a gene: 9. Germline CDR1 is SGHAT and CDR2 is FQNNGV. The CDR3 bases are TGTGCCAGCAGCTTTTGGACAGGGGCTTCGAGCTCCTATAATTCACCCCTCCACTTT. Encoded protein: CASSFWTGASSSYNSPLHF.